This T cell receptor beta chain was obtained from a study of early T cells in non-severe SARS-CoV-2 infection. The TCR library protocol attached unique molecular identifiers to the individual cDNA molecules. Via MiXCR, TCRdb re-called the 5' RACE reads, giving one row per CDR3 protein. The data show 26,000 or so distinct CDR3 sequences, 4% to 4.5% seen once. This CDR3 has 13 residues. V dropped 7 bases and J dropped 4 bases, with 14 bases sitting between them. From germline, CDR1 is SGDLS and CDR2 YYNGEE. This clonotype was found a few times. Its antigen is as yet unknown. Study-level points and caveats: Private and CD4 specificities were missed by VDJdb matching, which favored anti-spike CD8 responses.

The sequence came from an adult who was a healthcare worker with PCR-confirmed SARS-CoV-2 infection or an uninfected control (not recorded which). This chain uses TRBV9 with TRBJ1-2; D unresolved. Sequenced: whole blood. The CDR3 DNA is TGTGCCAGCCGGAAGAGGAGCGGCTATGGCTACACCTTC. This gives the protein CASRKRSGYGYTF.